This T cell receptor beta chain was captured in a study of T-cell memory formation after mild COVID-19 (dated by TCRdb to the early 2020s). As for the study more broadly: Most TCR sequence clusters were specific to one of the two donors. In two donors, T-cell clones that expanded and contracted after mild COVID-19 were followed by sequencing TCRalpha and TCRbeta repertoires longitudinally. Two young, previously healthy adult volunteers, one female and one male, were included in the cohort. Study-level results and caveats: Some responding clones were detected in pre-infection memory, suggesting pre-existing cross-reactive memory T cells joined the SARS-CoV-2 response. Contracting CD4+ clones turned up mainly in the CM and EM memory subsets, whereas EMRA was where CD8+ clones were enriched. Whether the second-wave clones peaking on day 37 were SARS-CoV-2 specific was not confirmed. Clones contracting from day 15 to 85 had balanced CD4/CD8 phenotypes, while a second wave expanding from day 15 to 37 was biased towards CD4+. The study included only two mild cases, and larger cohorts that include severe cases with pre-infection samples were judged to be necessary.

Ficoll-Paque density gradient centrifugation was the method used to isolate PBMCs. From V the trimming removes 6 bases and from J it removes 5 bases, while the gene matches leave 8 bases of the junction unaccounted for. Reading from cysteine to phenylalanine, the CDR3 counts 14 amino acids. Left in the record is the CDR3 DNA by itself, 42 bases read in frame from the first base. Based on the germline V gene, the CDR1 and CDR2 sequences are SGHTA and FQGNSA. This clonotype was counted a few times. There is no known antigen for this receptor. No quality values exist for individual bases; no much larger clone is one base distant. TCRdb lists the instrument as Illumina NovaSeq 6000. TCRalpha and TCRbeta cDNA libraries were constructed by 5'RACE with constant-segment primers, with sample barcodes and unique molecular identifiers being introduced. Trizol reagent was used to extract RNA from every sample. Library amplification was performed in two PCR steps, and a second sample barcode and Illumina TruSeq adapters were introduced in the second step. Sequencing of the libraries was done on an Illumina NovaSeq, producing 2 x 150 bp paired-end reads. As for the authors' bioinformatics: The reads were demultiplexed and collapsed into UMI-guided consensus sequences using migec v1.2.7. Using mixcr v2.1.11, UMI consensuses were aligned to TRA and TRB V and J templates and then assembled into clonotypes. Expanded or contracted clonotypes were those called significant by both edgeR and NoisET, with noise models trained on biological replicates. For edgeR calls, a false discovery rate-adjusted p below 0.01 and a log2 fold-change threshold of 1 were applied. As an exploratory analysis of dynamics, max-normalized trajectories of the 1000 most abundant clonotypes were examined by PCA with hierarchical clustering. Separately sequenced CD4+ and CD8+ repertoires were used to assign the CD4 or CD8 phenotype of responding clones. TCRdb redid the processing of the public reads, applying fastp at Q25 and MiXCR, and retained in-frame beta chains. Duplicate CDR3 protein sequences are folded into a single record with the most common DNA and genes. TCRdb's processing, not the authors' own work, is the source of the V and J calls. This sample has about 320,000 distinct CDR3 sequences in its table, and 14% of those were observed once. The top ten hold 21% of the sample.

Material: PBMCs or a T cell subset sorted from them (not recorded which). The TCR was taken from a man aged 18 to 35 who had mild COVID-19 (a few samples of this study predate the infection). The sample titles of this study are shuffled in the database, so cell type and time point are left out; the donor was told from shared clones. The chain is made from TRBV7-2 and TRBJ1-1; 8 central nucleotides agree with TRBD1. The CDR3 in this case is CASSTGQGGTEAFF. Here is the DNA: TGTGCCAGCAGTACAGGACAGGGAGGGACTGAAGCTTTCTTT. The entire variable domain, with the stretches around the CDR3 drawn from the reference TRBV7-2 and TRBJ1-1 proteins, is GAGVSQSPSNKVTEKGKDVELRCDPISGHTALYWYRQSLGQGLEFLIYFQGNSAPDKSGLPSDRFSAERTGGSVSTLTIQRTQQEDSAVYLCASSTGQGGTEAFFGQGTRLTVV.